This T cell receptor beta chain stems from a study of T cell responses to AZD1222 COVID-19 vaccine. Germline V gene sequence: CDR1 SGHTA, CDR2 FQGNSA. V gave up 4 bases and J gave up 2 bases, with 15 bases separating them. This CDR3 contains 16 residues. The data were produced by immunoSEQ multiplex PCR, yet TCRdb's version contains in-frame clones alone and is incomplete. The sample lists more than 150,000 clones, 75% to 90% occurring once. Findings of the study overall: Spike-specific TCR repertoires showed rising breadth and depth after two AZD1222 doses. There were mostly white British donors and more females than males, and clonal diversity was possibly underestimated. At baseline, just 5 or 6 AZD1222 recipients tested seropositive.

As to this clone: Its antigen is not identified.

Sequenced material: peripheral blood, taken on day 0 of AZD1222 vaccination. The chain recombines TRBV7-2 with TRBJ1-3; D remains ambiguous. The TCR originated in an adult in good health. The CDR3 region is CASSYWTAGTGNTIYF. The CDR3 region has the DNA TGTGCCAGCAGCTACTGGACGGCGGGCACTGGAAACACCATATATTTT.